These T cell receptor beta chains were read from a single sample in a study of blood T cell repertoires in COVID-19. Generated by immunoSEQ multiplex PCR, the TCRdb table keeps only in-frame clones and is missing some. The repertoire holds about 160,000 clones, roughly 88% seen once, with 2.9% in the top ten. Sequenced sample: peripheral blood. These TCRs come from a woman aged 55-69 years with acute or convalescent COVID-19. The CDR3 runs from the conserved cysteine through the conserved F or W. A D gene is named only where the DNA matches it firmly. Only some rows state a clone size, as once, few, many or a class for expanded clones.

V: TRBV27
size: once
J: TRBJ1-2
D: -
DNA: TGTGCCAGCAGTCCTGCGGGAGGGAGACCAAACTATGGCTACACCTTC
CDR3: CASSPAGGRPNYGYTF

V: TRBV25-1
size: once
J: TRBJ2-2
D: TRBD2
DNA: TGTGCCAGCAGTGAGGGCAGGGCGGGGGCCGGGGAGCTGTTTTTT
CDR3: CASSEGRAGAGELFF

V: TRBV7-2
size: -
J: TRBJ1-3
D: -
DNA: TGTGCCAGCAGCTTAGGACAGCCTGGAAACACCATATATTTT
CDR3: CASSLGQPGNTIYF

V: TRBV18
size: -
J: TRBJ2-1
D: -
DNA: TGTGCCAGCTCACCGAGGCAGCAGCTTAATGAGCAGTTCTTC
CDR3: CASSPRQQLNEQFF

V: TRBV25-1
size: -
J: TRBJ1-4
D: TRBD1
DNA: TGTGCCAGCAGTGACCTGGGACAGGGGCCTAATGAAAAACTGTTTTTT
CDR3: CASSDLGQGPNEKLFF

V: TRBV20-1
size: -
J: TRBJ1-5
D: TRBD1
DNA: TGCAGTGCTAGTTATACAGGGGAGCCCGGCCAGCCCCAGCATTTT
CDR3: CSASYTGEPGQPQHF

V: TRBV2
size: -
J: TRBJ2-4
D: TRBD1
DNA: TGTGCCAGCAGTGCGGACAGGGGGCTGAAAAACATTCAGTACTTC
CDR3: CASSADRGLKNIQYF

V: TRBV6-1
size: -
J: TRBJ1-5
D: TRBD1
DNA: TGTGCCAGCAGTGACCTGACAGGGGGCACCAATCAGCCCCAGCATTTT
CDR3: CASSDLTGGTNQPQHF

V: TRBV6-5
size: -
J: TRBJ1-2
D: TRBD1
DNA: TGTGCCAGCAGACAGTTAATAGGGGGCACAGGGGGCTACACCTTC
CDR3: CASRQLIGGTGGYTF

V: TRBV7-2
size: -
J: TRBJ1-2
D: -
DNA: TGTGCCAGCAGCTTCAACAGGGTTGGAGAAGGGGGCTACACCTTC
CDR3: CASSFNRVGEGGYTF

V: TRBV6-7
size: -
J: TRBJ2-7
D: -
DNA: TGTGCCAGCACCTACTACGAGCAGTACTTC
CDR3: CASTYYEQYF

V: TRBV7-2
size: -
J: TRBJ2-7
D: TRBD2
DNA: TGTGCCAGCAGCTTAGGAGACCCGGGACTAGTCTACGAGCAGTACTTC
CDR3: CASSLGDPGLVYEQYF

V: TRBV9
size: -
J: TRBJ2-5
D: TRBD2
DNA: TGTGCCAGCAGCGTAGACAGCGGGGGGGCCTTTGTGACCCAGTACTTC
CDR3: CASSVDSGGAFVTQYF

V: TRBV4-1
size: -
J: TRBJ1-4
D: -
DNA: TGCGCCAGCAGGGGGCTTAACGAAAAACTGTTTTTT
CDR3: CASRGLNEKLFF

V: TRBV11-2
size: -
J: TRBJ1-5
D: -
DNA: TGTGCCAGCAGCTGGACAGATAGCAATCAGCCCCAGCATTTT
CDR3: CASSWTDSNQPQHF

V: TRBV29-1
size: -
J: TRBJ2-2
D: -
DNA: TGCAGCGGCCTTTGGCCGCGGGGGCAGGCCGGGGAGCTGTTTTTT
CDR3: CSGLWPRGQAGELFF

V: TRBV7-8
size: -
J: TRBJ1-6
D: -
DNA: TGTGCCAGCAGCCCACCGCGGCGAGGAGAACGCAATTCACCCCTCCACTTT
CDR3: CASSPPRRGERNSPLHF

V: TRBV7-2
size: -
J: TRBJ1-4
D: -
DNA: TGTGCCAGCGGAGGGTGGGGGGATGAAAAACTGTTTTTT
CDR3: CASGGWGDEKLFF

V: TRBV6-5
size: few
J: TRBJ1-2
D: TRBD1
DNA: TGTGCCAGCAGAGTGACAGGGGGGGATGGCTACACCTTC
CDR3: CASRVTGGDGYTF

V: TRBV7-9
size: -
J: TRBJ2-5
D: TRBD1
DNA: TGTGCCAGCAGCTCGGGACAGGGAGAAGAGACCCAGTACTTC
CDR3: CASSSGQGEETQYF

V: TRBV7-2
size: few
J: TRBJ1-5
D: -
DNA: TGTGCCAGCAGCTTAGTAGTAGGACAGATTAGCAATCAGCCCCAGCATTTT
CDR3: CASSLVVGQISNQPQHF

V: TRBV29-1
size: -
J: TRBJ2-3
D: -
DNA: TGCAGCGGCTCCTCAGGGTCCGGCCCAGATACGCAGTATTTT
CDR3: CSGSSGSGPDTQYF

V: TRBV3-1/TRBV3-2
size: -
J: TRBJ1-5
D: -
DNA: TGTGCCAGCAGCCAATATGGACGGGAGGATCAGCCCCAGCATTTT
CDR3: CASSQYGREDQPQHF

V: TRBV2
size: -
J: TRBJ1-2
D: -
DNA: TGTGCCAGCAGCATACAGGGAGCCAACTATGGCTACACCTTC
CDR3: CASSIQGANYGYTF

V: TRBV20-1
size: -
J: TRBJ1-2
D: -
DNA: TGCAGTGCTAGACTTGGCTCTGGCTACACCTTC
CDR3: CSARLGSGYTF

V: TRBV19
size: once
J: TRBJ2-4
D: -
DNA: TGTGCCAGTACCCCGACAGGCCCCAAAAACATTCAGTACTTC
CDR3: CASTPTGPKNIQYF

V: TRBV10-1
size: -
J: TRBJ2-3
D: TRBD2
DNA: TGCGCCAGCAGTGAGTCGTCAGCGGGGGGCACAGATACGCAGTATTTT
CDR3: CASSESSAGGTDTQYF

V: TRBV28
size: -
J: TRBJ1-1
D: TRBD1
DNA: TGTGCCAGCAGGATAGCCCGGGACAGGAGAGGCTTTGGGGCTTTCTTT
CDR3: CASRIARDRRGFGAFF

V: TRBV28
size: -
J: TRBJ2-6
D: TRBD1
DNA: TGTGCCTCGGGGGTTAGACAGGGGACAGGCGCTGCCCTCTCATCTTCTGGGGCCAACGTCCTGACTTTC
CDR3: CASGVRQGTGAALSSSGANVLTF

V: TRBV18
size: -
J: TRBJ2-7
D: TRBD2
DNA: TGTGCCAGCTCAGCGGGGGGGAGCTCCTACGAGCAGTACTTC
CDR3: CASSAGGSSYEQYF

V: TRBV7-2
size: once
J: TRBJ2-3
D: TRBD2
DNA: TGTGCCAGCAGCTTAGCAGCGGGGGGTGCAGATACGCAGTATTTT
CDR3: CASSLAAGGADTQYF

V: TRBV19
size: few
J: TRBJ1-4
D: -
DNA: TGTGCCAGTAGTATGACAGAAAAACTGTTTTTT
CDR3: CASSMTEKLFF

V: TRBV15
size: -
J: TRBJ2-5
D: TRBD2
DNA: TGTGCCACCAGCAGAGGTTACGGGGGGGAGACCCAGTACTTC
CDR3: CATSRGYGGETQYF

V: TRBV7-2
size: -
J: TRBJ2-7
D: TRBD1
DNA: TGTGCCAGCAGCCCCCCGGGACAGAACTACGAGCAGTACTTC
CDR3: CASSPPGQNYEQYF

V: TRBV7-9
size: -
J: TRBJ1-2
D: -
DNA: TGTGCCAGCAGCGTCTCAGGGTATGGCTACACCTTC
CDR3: CASSVSGYGYTF

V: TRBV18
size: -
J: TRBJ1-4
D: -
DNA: TGTGCCAGCTCACCACCTGCCGGGAATAATGAAAAACTGTTTTTT
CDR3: CASSPPAGNNEKLFF

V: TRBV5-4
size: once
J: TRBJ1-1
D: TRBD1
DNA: TGTGCCAGCAGCTTGGTGGGACAGGGGGGGACTGAAGCTTTCTTT
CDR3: CASSLVGQGGTEAFF

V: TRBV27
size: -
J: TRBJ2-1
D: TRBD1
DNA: TGTGCCAGCAGTTTGTTAGGGACAGTCCAAACGGGTGAGCAGTTCTTC
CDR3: CASSLLGTVQTGEQFF

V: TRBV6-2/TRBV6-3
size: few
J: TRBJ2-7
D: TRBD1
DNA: TGTGCCAGCAGTTATGGACAGGGCATCGAGCAGTACTTC
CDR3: CASSYGQGIEQYF

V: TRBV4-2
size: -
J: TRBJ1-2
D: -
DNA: TGTGCCAGCAGCCAAGATTGGGCCATCGGGGACTATGGCTACACCTTC
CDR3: CASSQDWAIGDYGYTF

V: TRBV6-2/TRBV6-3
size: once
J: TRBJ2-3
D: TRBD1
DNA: TGTGCCAGCAGTCCCCAACGGACAGGGGGCGTCACAGATACGCAGTATTTT
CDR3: CASSPQRTGGVTDTQYF

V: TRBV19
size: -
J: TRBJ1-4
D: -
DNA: TGTGCCAGTAGTATATATCGAGGTGGTGATGAAAAACTGTTTTTT
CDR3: CASSIYRGGDEKLFF

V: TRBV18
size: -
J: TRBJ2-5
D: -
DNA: TGTGCCAGCTCACCACAGCGACGAGAGGAGACCCAGTACTTC
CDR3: CASSPQRREETQYF

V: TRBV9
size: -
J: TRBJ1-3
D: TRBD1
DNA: TGTGCCAGCAGCCTCAGCCCGGGGACAGGGGGGGGAAACACCATATATTTT
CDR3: CASSLSPGTGGGNTIYF

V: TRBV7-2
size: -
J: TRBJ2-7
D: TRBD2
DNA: TGTGCCAGCAGCTTAGCTTCTAGCGGGGGAGCTTACGAGCAGTACTTC
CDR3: CASSLASSGGAYEQYF

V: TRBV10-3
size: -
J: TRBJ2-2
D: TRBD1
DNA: TGTGCCATCAGTGAGACAGGGGTAGGCACCGGGGAGCTGTTTTTT
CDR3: CAISETGVGTGELFF

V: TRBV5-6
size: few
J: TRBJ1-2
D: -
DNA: TGTGCCAGCAGCTTTGGGGGCGACTATGGCTACACCTTC
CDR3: CASSFGGDYGYTF

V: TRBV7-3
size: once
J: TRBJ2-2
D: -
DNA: TGTGCCAGCAGCGAAACAGGGACCGGGGAGCTGTTTTTT
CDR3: CASSETGTGELFF

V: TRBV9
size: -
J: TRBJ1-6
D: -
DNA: TGTGCCAGCAGCGTAGGGACTGTTCTAAATTCACCCCTCCACTTT
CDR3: CASSVGTVLNSPLHF

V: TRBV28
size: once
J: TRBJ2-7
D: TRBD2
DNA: TGTGCCAGCAGTGCCAGGGATTGGCGGGGGGCCTACGAGCAGTACTTC
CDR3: CASSARDWRGAYEQYF

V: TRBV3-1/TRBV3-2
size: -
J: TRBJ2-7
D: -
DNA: TGTGCCAGCAGCCAAGAAAGTCAGTCCTACGAGCAGTACTTC
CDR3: CASSQESQSYEQYF

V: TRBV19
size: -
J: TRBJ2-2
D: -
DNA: TGTGCCAGTAGTCAGTCGGTGCGCGGGGGCGCGAACACCGGGGAGCTGTTTTTT
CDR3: CASSQSVRGGANTGELFF

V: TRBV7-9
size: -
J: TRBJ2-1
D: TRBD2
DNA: TGTGCCAGCAGCTGGACTAGCGGGGTCCGATACAATGAGCAGTTCTTC
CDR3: CASSWTSGVRYNEQFF

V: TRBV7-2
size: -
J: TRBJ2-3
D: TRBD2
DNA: TGTGCCAGCAGCTCCTCTCCGGTCGGGAGGGGCACAGATACGCAGTATTTT
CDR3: CASSSSPVGRGTDTQYF